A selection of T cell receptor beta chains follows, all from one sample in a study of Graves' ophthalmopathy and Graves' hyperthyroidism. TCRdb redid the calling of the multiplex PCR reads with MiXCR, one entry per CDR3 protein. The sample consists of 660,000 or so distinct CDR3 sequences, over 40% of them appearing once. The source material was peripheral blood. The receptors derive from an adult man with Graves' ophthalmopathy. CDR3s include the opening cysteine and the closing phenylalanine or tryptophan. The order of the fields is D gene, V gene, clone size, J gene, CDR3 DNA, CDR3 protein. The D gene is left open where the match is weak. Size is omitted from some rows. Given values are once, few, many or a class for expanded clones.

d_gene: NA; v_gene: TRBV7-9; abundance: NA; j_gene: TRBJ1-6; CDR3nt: TGTGCCAGCAGCCACTATGCAGGGGATTCACCCCTCCACTTT; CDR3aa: CASSHYAGDSPLHF
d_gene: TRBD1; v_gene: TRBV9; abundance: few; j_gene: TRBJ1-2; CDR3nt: TGTGCCAGCAGCCCTCCCGGGACAGCCTTCTTTAACTATGGCTACACCTTC; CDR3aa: CASSPPGTAFFNYGYTF
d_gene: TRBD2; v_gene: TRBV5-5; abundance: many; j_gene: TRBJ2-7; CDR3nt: TGTGCCAGCAGACCTGTAGCGGGACTCTACGAGCAGTACTTC; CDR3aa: CASRPVAGLYEQYF
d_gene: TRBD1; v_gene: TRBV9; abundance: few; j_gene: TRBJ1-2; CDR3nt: TGTGCCAGCAGCGTAGATGGTTCCCGCAAAAAGGGGGCTGGCTACACCTTC; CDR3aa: CASSVDGSRKKGAGYTF
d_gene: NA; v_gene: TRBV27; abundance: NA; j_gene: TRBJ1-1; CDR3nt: TGTGCCAGCAGCTCACTCGGGGGCTCGGAGAACACTGAAGCTTTCTTT; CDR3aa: CASSSLGGSENTEAFF
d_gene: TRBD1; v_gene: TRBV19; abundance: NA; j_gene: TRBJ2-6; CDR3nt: TGTGCCAGTAGTATCCCGGGACAGGGGGCCAACGTCCTGACTTTC; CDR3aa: CASSIPGQGANVLTF
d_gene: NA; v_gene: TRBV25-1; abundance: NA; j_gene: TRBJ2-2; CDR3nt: TGTGCCAGCGTCGGACTAACCGGGGAGCTGTTTTTT; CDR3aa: CASVGLTGELFF
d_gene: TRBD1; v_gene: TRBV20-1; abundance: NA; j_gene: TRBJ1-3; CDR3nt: TGCAGTGCTAGCCCGGAACCGGGACAGGGTGTCTCGGGAAACACCATATATTTT; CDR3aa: CSASPEPGQGVSGNTIYF
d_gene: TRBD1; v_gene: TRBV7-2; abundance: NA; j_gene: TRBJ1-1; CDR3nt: TGTGCCAGCAGCCTAGAGGAAACAGGGGGTGTTAGCACTGAAGCTTTCTTT; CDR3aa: CASSLEETGGVSTEAFF
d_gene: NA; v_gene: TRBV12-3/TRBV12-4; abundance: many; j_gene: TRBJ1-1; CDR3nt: TGTGCCAGCAGCCCGGGAGGCAGAGAAGCTTTCTTT; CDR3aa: CASSPGGREAFF
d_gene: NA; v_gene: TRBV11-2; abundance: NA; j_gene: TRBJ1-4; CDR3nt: TGTGCCAGCTCACCGCCTAACAGGGAGGGTGAAAAACTGTTTTTT; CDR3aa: CASSPPNREGEKLFF
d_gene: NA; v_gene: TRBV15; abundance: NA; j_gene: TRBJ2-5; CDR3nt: TGTGCCACCAGCAGAGATACAGGGAAAGAGACCCAGTACTTC; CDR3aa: CATSRDTGKETQYF
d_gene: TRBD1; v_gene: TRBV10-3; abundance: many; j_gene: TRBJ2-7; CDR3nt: TGTGCCATCAGTGGCTCTGCCGGACAGGGATTCGAGCAGTACTTC; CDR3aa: CAISGSAGQGFEQYF
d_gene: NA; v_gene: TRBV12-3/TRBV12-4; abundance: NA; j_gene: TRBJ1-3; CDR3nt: TGTGCCAGCAGCAGCCGGACAGTTATCGGGGTTGGAGAAAGAAACACCATATATTTT; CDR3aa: CASSSRTVIGVGERNTIYF
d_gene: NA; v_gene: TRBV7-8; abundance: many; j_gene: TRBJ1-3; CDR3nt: TGTGCCAGCAGCCGATCCCCAGGGCAGGACACCATATATTTT; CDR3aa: CASSRSPGQDTIYF
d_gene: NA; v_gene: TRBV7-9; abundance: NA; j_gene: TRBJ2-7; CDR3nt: TGTGCCAGCAGCTTAGAGCCTGTTCCGGACAGATACGAGCAGTACTTC; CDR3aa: CASSLEPVPDRYEQYF
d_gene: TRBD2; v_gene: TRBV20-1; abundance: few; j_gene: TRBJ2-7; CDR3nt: TGCAGTGCTATATCAAATAGCGGGGGGGCAGTCGAGCAGTACTTC; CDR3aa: CSAISNSGGAVEQYF
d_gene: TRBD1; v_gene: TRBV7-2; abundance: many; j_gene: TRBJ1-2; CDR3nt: TGTGCCAGCAGCAGAAGTACAGGGGGCGATGGTTATGGCTACACCTTC; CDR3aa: CASSRSTGGDGYGYTF
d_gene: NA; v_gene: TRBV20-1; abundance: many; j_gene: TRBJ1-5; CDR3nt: TGCAGTGCTGGGATCTCGGGCTTTACTCAGCCCCAGCATTTT; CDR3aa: CSAGISGFTQPQHF
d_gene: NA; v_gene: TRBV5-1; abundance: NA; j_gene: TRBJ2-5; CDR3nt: TGCGCCAGCAGCTTGGGCGGGGGCCGGCAAGAGACCCAGTACTTC; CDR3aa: CASSLGGGRQETQYF
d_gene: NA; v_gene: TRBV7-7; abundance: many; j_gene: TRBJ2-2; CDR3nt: TGTGCCAGCAGCTTTTTTCAGGGCGCGTCCGGGGAGCTGTTTTTT; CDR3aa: CASSFFQGASGELFF
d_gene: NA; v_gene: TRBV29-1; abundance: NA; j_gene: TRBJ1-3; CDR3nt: TGCAGCGTTGCGACAGGTACTGGAAACACCATATATTTT; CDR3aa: CSVATGTGNTIYF